This record covers a single TCR beta chain. The antigen this receptor binds is unknown. Base-call qualities are not available, and no considerably larger clone is one nucleotide away. TCR beta CDR3 regions were sequenced from DNA using the immunoSEQ Assay. The study's processing was this. To compute T cell density, TCR beta template counts were normalized to usable DNA, which was estimated by amplifying housekeeping genes. Richness was estimated using the preseqR package, with extrapolation to 400,000 templates for PBMC samples and to 120,000 templates for tissue samples. Clonality was defined by subtracting Pielou's evenness from one. Tissue-enriched TCRs were identified by differential abundance testing using productive amino-acid clonotypes, minimum total count 5 and alpha 0.1. The Jaccard Index and the Morisita Overlap Index were used to measure repertoire overlap between compartments. GLIPH clustered TCR beta CDR3s with public tetramer-defined viral CDR3s; viral motifs required at least three viral sequences plus V-gene enrichment. TCRdb stores this immuneACCESS table with in-frame sequences only. Part of the clones is absent; in the studies checked, under half of the shortfall reflects unresolved V genes, and no reason is known for the rest. Clone size and the V and J calls come from that table; the DNA yielded D and trimming. This sample is represented by roughly 35,000 clones; around 88% of them were singletons. Approximately 7.2% of the sample is held by the ten biggest clonotypes.

At diagnosis, peripheral blood, uninvolved tumor-adjacent lung and tumor were collected and were preserved as a mix of fresh-frozen and FFPE material. For TCR repertoire profiling, the blood samples were analyzed as peripheral blood mononuclear cells. The sample originates from a study of T cells in localized non-small cell lung cancer (TCRdb year 2020). Looking at the study overall: Comparing tumors with uninvolved tumor-adjacent lungs, the study looked at the T cell repertoires of hundreds of patients with early-stage NSCLC. The cohort comprised 200 to 300 treatment-naïve NSCLC patients with resected, localized lung tumors. Of the NSCLC patients, 129 were male and approximately 110 were female, and the mean age was approximately 66 years.

Study-wide findings and limitations: Uninvolved tumor-adjacent lung showed the highest T cell clonality, higher than tumor, which suggests more focused antigenic responses in the uninvolved tumor-adjacent lung. Because of the exploratory design, TCR variables were selected using unadjusted p-values without false-discovery rate correction. Longer overall survival was associated with higher blood T cell density, whereas shorter survival was associated with higher adjacent-lung clonality. Because multi-region tumor sequencing was not performed, intratumor heterogeneity could not be ruled out. A median of around 50 of the top 100 tumor clones were detected in paired uninvolved adjacent lung, and around 30 of these tumor clones were also found among the top 100 clones of the paired uninvolved adjacent lung.

This sample comprised peripheral blood, obtained before any cancer treatment. This TCR was sampled from a woman between 35 and 70 years old with stage I lung adenocarcinoma.

The CDR3 has the sequence CASSRYVLGGPQETQYF. The nucleotide sequence reads TGCGCCAGCAGCCGATATGTACTAGGAGGGCCACAAGAGACCCAGTACTTC. Recombination connected TRBV4-1 to TRBJ2-5; tentative D gene TRBD2, with 6 bases matching. The CDR3 covers 17 residues, taking in both the cysteine and the phenylalanine. Only the CDR3 region is kept as DNA, spanning 51 bases read in frame from base 1. The junction shows trimming of 4 bases on V and 2 bases on J, plus 20 bases between the germline ends. CDR1 MGHRA and CDR2 YSYEKL are derived from the germline V gene.